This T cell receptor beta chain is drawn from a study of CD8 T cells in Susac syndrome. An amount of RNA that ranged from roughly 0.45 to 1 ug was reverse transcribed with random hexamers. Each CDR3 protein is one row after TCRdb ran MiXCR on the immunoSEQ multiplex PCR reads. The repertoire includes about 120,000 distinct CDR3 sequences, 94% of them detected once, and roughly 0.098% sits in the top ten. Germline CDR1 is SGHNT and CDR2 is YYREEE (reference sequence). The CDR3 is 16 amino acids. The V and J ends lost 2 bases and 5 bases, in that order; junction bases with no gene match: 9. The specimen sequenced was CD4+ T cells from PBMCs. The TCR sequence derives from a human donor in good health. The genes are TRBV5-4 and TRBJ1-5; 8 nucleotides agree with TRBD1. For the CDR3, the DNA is TGTGCCAGCAGCTTTGGACAGGGACCAGAGGATCAGCCCCAGCATTTT. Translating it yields CASSFGQGPEDQPQHF.